This paragraph reports one T cell receptor beta chain. The antigen is undetermined. The germline gives CDR1 MDHEN, CDR2 SYDVKM. The CDR3 has 13 residues. V lost 3 bases to trimming and J lost 7 bases, with 12 bases between them. These data are taken from a study of T cell repertoires in cytomegalovirus infection. Study-wide background: Newly reported HLA-C-restricted and thoroughly characterized HLA-B-restricted CMV epitopes were employed.

TCRdb reprocessed the reads via MiXCR and lists one record per CDR3 protein. The sample holds hundreds of thousands of distinct CDR3 sequences, approximately 31% seen once. General study points: CMV-specific TCR beta clonotypes restricted by HLA-C were the ones dominating the ex vivo response. Cumulative public TCR beta family frequency identified CMV carriers with the relevant HLA.

The V and J genes are TRBV28 and TRBJ1-1; no clear D. The sequence derives from a human donor in good health (CMV status not recorded). Some clones in this sample may be carry-over from other donors' samples. The material was cultured CD8+ T cells from PBMCs, obtained from culture after CMV antigen stimulation. Here the CDR3 reads CASSFRRQVEAFF. The CDR3 DNA reads as TGTGCCAGCAGTTTTCGTCGCCAAGTTGAAGCTTTCTTT.